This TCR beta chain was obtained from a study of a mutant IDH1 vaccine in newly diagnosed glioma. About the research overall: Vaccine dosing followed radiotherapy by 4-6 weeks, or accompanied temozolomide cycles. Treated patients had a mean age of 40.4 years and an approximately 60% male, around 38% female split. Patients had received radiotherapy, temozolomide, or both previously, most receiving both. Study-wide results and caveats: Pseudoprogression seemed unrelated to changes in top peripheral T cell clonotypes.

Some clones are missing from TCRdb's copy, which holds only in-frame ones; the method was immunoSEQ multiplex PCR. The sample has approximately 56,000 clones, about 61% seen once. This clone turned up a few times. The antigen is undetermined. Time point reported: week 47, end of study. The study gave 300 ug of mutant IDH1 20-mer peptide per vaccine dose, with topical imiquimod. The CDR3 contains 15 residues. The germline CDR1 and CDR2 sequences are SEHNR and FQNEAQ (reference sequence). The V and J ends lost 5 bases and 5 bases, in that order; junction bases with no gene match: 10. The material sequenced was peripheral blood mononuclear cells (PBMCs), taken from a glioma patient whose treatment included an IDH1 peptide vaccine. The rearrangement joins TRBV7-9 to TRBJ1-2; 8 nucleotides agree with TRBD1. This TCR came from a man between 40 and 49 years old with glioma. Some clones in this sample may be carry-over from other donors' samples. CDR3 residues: CASSGQGKTLYGYTF. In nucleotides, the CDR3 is TGTGCCAGCAGCGGACAGGGAAAAACCTTATATGGCTACACCTTC.